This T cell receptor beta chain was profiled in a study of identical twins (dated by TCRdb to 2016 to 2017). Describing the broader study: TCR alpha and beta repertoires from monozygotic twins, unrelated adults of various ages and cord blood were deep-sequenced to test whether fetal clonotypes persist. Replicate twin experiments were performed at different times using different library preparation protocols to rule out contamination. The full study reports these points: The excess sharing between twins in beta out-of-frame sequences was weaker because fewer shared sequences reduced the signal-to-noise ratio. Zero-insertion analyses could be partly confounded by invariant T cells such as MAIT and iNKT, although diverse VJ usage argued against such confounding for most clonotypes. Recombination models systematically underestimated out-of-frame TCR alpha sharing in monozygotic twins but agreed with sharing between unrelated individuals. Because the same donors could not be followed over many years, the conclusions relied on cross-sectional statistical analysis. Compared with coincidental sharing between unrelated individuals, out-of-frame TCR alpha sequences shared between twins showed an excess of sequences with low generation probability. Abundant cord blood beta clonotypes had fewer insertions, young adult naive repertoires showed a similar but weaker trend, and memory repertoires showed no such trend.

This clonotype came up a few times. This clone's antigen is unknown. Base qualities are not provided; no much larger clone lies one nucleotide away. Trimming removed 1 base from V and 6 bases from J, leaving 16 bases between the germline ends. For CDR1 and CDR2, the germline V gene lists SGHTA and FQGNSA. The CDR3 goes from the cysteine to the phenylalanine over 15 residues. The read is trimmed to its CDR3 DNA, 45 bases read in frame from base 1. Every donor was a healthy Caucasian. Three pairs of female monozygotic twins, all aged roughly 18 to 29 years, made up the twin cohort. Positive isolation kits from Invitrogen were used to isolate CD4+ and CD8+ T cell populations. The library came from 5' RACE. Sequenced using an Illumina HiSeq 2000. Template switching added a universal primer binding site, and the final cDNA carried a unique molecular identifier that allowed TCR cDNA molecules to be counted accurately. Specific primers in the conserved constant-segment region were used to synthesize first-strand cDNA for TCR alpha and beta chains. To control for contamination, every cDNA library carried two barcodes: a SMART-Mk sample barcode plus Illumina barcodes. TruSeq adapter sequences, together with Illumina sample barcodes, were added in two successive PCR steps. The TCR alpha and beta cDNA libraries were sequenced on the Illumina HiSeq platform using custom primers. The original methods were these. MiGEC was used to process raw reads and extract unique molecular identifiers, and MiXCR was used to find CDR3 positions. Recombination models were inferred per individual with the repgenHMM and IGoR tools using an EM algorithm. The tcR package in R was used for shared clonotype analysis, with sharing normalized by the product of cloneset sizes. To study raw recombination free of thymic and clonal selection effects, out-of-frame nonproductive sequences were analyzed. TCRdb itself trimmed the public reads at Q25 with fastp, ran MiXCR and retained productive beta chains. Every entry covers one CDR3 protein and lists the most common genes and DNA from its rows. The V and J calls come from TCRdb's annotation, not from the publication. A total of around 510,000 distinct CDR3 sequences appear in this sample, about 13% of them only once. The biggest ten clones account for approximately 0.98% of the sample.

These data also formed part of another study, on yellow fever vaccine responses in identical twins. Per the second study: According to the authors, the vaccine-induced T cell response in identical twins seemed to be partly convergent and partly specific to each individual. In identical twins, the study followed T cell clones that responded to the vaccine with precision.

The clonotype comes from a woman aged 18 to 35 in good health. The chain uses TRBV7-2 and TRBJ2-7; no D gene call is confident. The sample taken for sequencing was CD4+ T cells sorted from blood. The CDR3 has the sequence CASSLVWRKTLEQYF. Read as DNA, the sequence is TGTGCCAGCAGCTTAGTTTGGCGGAAGACCCTCGAGCAGTACTTC.